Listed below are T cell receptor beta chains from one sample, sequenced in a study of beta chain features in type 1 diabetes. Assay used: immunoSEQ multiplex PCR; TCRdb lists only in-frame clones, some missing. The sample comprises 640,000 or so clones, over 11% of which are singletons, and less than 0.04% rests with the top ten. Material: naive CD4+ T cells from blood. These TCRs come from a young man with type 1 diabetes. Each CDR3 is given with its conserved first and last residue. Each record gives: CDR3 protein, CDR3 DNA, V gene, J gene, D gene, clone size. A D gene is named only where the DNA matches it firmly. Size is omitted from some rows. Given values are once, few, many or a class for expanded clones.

cdr3_aa: CASSYGDAGNTIYF
cdr3_nt: TGCGCCAGCAGTTATGGGGACGCTGGAAACACCATATATTTT
v_call: TRBV5-1
j_call: TRBJ1-3
d_call: -
clone_size: -

cdr3_aa: CASSSTRGNTEAFF
cdr3_nt: TGTGCCAGCAGCTCGACCAGGGGGAACACTGAAGCTTTCTTT
v_call: TRBV7-9
j_call: TRBJ1-1
d_call: -
clone_size: -

cdr3_aa: CASSFQETQYF
cdr3_nt: TGTGCCAGCAGTTTCCAAGAGACCCAGTACTTC
v_call: TRBV27
j_call: TRBJ2-5
d_call: -
clone_size: -

cdr3_aa: CASSLAPPESGPDTQYF
cdr3_nt: TGTGCCAGCAGCTTAGCCCCCCCTGAGTCAGGCCCAGATACGCAGTATTTT
v_call: TRBV7-6
j_call: TRBJ2-3
d_call: -
clone_size: few

cdr3_aa: CASSLRPYGAEAFF
cdr3_nt: TGTGCCAGCAGTTTAAGGCCCTACGGGGCTGAAGCTTTCTTT
v_call: TRBV28
j_call: TRBJ1-1
d_call: -
clone_size: -

cdr3_aa: CASSVDRGDYGYTF
cdr3_nt: TGTGCCAGCAGTGTTGACAGGGGGGACTATGGCTACACCTTC
v_call: TRBV6-1
j_call: TRBJ1-2
d_call: TRBD1
clone_size: few

cdr3_aa: CASSPGTGAGQPQHF
cdr3_nt: TGCGCCAGCAGCCCTGGAACAGGGGCCGGTCAGCCCCAGCATTTT
v_call: TRBV5-1
j_call: TRBJ1-5
d_call: TRBD1
clone_size: few

cdr3_aa: CAGSLRDRTYEQYF
cdr3_nt: TGTGCCGGGAGTCTCCGGGACAGGACCTACGAGCAGTACTTC
v_call: TRBV30
j_call: TRBJ2-7
d_call: TRBD1
clone_size: few

cdr3_aa: CASSLVGGPSDTQYF
cdr3_nt: TGTGCCAGCAGCTTAGTCGGAGGCCCCTCGGATACGCAGTATTTT
v_call: TRBV7-2
j_call: TRBJ2-3
d_call: -
clone_size: few

cdr3_aa: CASSDRGRLGNEQYF
cdr3_nt: TGTGCCAGCAGTGACAGGGGGCGCTTAGGCAACGAGCAGTACTTC
v_call: TRBV2
j_call: TRBJ2-7
d_call: TRBD1
clone_size: -

cdr3_aa: CASSAGLLTAQETQYF
cdr3_nt: TGTGCCAGCTCAGCGGGACTGTTGACGGCCCAAGAGACCCAGTACTTC
v_call: TRBV18
j_call: TRBJ2-5
d_call: -
clone_size: few

cdr3_aa: CASSLAPGGAVNTIYF
cdr3_nt: TGTGCCAGCAGCTTAGCCCCGGGGGGGGCTGTAAACACCATATATTTT
v_call: TRBV7-9
j_call: TRBJ1-3
d_call: -
clone_size: few

cdr3_aa: CSVDRAGTEAFF
cdr3_nt: TGCAGCGTCGACAGGGCGGGCACTGAAGCTTTCTTT
v_call: TRBV29-1
j_call: TRBJ1-1
d_call: TRBD1
clone_size: -

cdr3_aa: CASSPVGGLKTENSPLHF
cdr3_nt: TGTGCCAGCAGCCCCGTCGGCGGCTTGAAAACGGAGAATTCACCCCTCCACTTT
v_call: TRBV7-9
j_call: TRBJ1-6
d_call: -
clone_size: -

cdr3_aa: CASSVAGGENYEQYF
cdr3_nt: TGTGCCAGCAGCGTAGCCGGCGGGGAGAACTACGAGCAGTACTTC
v_call: TRBV9
j_call: TRBJ2-7
d_call: -
clone_size: -

cdr3_aa: CAAQGEGAKNIQYF
cdr3_nt: TGTGCCGCGCAGGGGGAGGGAGCCAAAAACATTCAGTACTTC
v_call: TRBV30
j_call: TRBJ2-4
d_call: -
clone_size: -

cdr3_aa: CASSATGTDSYEQYF
cdr3_nt: TGTGCCAGCAGCGCTACCGGGACAGACTCCTACGAGCAGTACTTC
v_call: TRBV9
j_call: TRBJ2-7
d_call: TRBD1
clone_size: few

cdr3_aa: CASSQAPGTGNYGYTF
cdr3_nt: TGCGCCAGCAGCCAGGCCCCCGGGACAGGGAACTATGGCTACACCTTC
v_call: TRBV4-3
j_call: TRBJ1-2
d_call: TRBD1
clone_size: -

cdr3_aa: CAWSYRVQETQYF
cdr3_nt: TGTGCCTGGAGTTATAGGGTCCAAGAGACCCAGTACTTC
v_call: TRBV30
j_call: TRBJ2-5
d_call: -
clone_size: -

cdr3_aa: CASSLAGTAYNEQFF
cdr3_nt: TGTGCCAGCAGCTTAGCCGGGACAGCTTACAATGAGCAGTTCTTC
v_call: TRBV7-2
j_call: TRBJ2-1
d_call: TRBD1
clone_size: few

cdr3_aa: CASSDGASVQETQYF
cdr3_nt: TGCGCCAGCAGTGATGGGGCTAGCGTACAAGAGACCCAGTACTTC
v_call: TRBV10-1
j_call: TRBJ2-5
d_call: -
clone_size: -

cdr3_aa: CASCTSGRLEQYF
cdr3_nt: TGTGCCAGCTGTACTAGCGGGAGGCTCGAGCAGTACTTC
v_call: TRBV6-5
j_call: TRBJ2-7
d_call: TRBD2
clone_size: once

cdr3_aa: CASSQGTGSGNQPQHF
cdr3_nt: TGCGCCAGCAGCCAAGGGACAGGGAGCGGAAATCAGCCCCAGCATTTT
v_call: TRBV4-1
j_call: TRBJ1-5
d_call: TRBD1
clone_size: few

cdr3_aa: CASSPANTGELFF
cdr3_nt: TGTGCCAGCAGTCCCGCAAACACCGGGGAGCTGTTTTTT
v_call: TRBV27
j_call: TRBJ2-2
d_call: -
clone_size: -

cdr3_aa: CASRLNRASYGYTF
cdr3_nt: TGTGCCAGCAGACTTAACAGGGCCAGTTATGGCTACACCTTC
v_call: TRBV7-2
j_call: TRBJ1-2
d_call: -
clone_size: few

cdr3_aa: CASSLQQGTRETQYF
cdr3_nt: TGTGCCAGCTCACTCCAACAGGGAACTCGGGAGACCCAGTACTTC
v_call: TRBV18
j_call: TRBJ2-5
d_call: -
clone_size: -

cdr3_aa: CASSLTGDEQFF
cdr3_nt: TGTGCCAGCAGCTTGACGGGGGATGAGCAGTTCTTC
v_call: TRBV7-2
j_call: TRBJ2-1
d_call: -
clone_size: few

cdr3_aa: CASSERDGRSFNEQFF
cdr3_nt: TGTGCCAGCAGTGAACGGGACGGGAGGAGCTTTAATGAGCAGTTCTTC
v_call: TRBV6-1
j_call: TRBJ2-1
d_call: TRBD2
clone_size: -

cdr3_aa: CSVARGLSTDTQYF
cdr3_nt: TGCAGCGTTGCCAGGGGGCTAAGCACAGATACGCAGTATTTT
v_call: TRBV29-1
j_call: TRBJ2-3
d_call: TRBD1
clone_size: few

cdr3_aa: CASTRTGMGYEQYF
cdr3_nt: TGTGCCAGCACCAGGACAGGGATGGGCTACGAGCAGTACTTC
v_call: TRBV7-9
j_call: TRBJ2-7
d_call: TRBD1
clone_size: few

cdr3_aa: CASSLVTVGAQYF
cdr3_nt: TGTGCCAGCAGCTTAGTGACAGTGGGCGCGCAGTATTTT
v_call: TRBV11-2
j_call: TRBJ2-3
d_call: -
clone_size: few

cdr3_aa: CASSPQPSSYEQYF
cdr3_nt: TGTGCCAGTAGTCCACAGCCTTCCTCCTACGAGCAGTACTTC
v_call: TRBV19
j_call: TRBJ2-7
d_call: -
clone_size: -

cdr3_aa: CASGDQAGGQLYNEQFF
cdr3_nt: TGTGCCAGCGGCGACCAGGCGGGGGGCCAACTTTACAATGAGCAGTTCTTC
v_call: TRBV25-1
j_call: TRBJ2-1
d_call: TRBD2
clone_size: -

cdr3_aa: CASSLAPEGIQYF
cdr3_nt: TGTGCCAGCAGCTTAGCCCCGGAAGGAATTCAGTACTTC
v_call: TRBV7-6
j_call: TRBJ2-4
d_call: -
clone_size: -

cdr3_aa: CASGPYNEQFF
cdr3_nt: TGTGCCAGCGGCCCCTACAATGAGCAGTTCTTC
v_call: TRBV2
j_call: TRBJ2-1
d_call: -
clone_size: -

cdr3_aa: CASSIWATEGYTF
cdr3_nt: TGTGCCAGTAGTATATGGGCGACAGAGGGCTACACCTTC
v_call: TRBV19
j_call: TRBJ1-2
d_call: -
clone_size: -

cdr3_aa: CASSPPAGASYEQYF
cdr3_nt: TGTGCCAGCTCACCACCGGCAGGGGCCTCCTACGAGCAGTACTTC
v_call: TRBV18
j_call: TRBJ2-7
d_call: -
clone_size: few

cdr3_aa: CASSPGTRRETQYF
cdr3_nt: TGTGCCAGCAGCCCCGGGACACGGAGGGAGACCCAGTACTTC
v_call: TRBV6-5
j_call: TRBJ2-5
d_call: -
clone_size: -

cdr3_aa: CASSQRTGSPGYEQYF
cdr3_nt: TGCGCCAGCAGCCAGAGGACAGGGTCCCCGGGATACGAGCAGTACTTC
v_call: TRBV5-1
j_call: TRBJ2-7
d_call: TRBD1
clone_size: -

cdr3_aa: CASSTPGGTNEKLFF
cdr3_nt: TGTGCCAGCAGCACTCCAGGGGGAACTAATGAAAAACTGTTTTTT
v_call: TRBV7-9
j_call: TRBJ1-4
d_call: TRBD1
clone_size: -

cdr3_aa: CASSPADTQYF
cdr3_nt: TGTGCCAGCTCACCAGCAGATACGCAGTATTTT
v_call: TRBV18
j_call: TRBJ2-3
d_call: -
clone_size: -

cdr3_aa: CASSPVAGEVEQFF
cdr3_nt: TGTGCCAGCTCACCAGTAGCGGGAGAAGTTGAGCAGTTCTTC
v_call: TRBV18
j_call: TRBJ2-1
d_call: TRBD2
clone_size: -

cdr3_aa: CASSLVTGYNEQFF
cdr3_nt: TGTGCCAGCAGCTTAGTGACGGGATACAATGAGCAGTTCTTC
v_call: TRBV7-2
j_call: TRBJ2-1
d_call: -
clone_size: -

cdr3_aa: CASSIVSGTVETQYF
cdr3_nt: TGTGCCAGTAGTATAGTATCCGGGACAGTGGAGACCCAGTACTTC
v_call: TRBV19
j_call: TRBJ2-5
d_call: TRBD1
clone_size: few

cdr3_aa: CASSVEQGPDEKLFF
cdr3_nt: TGTGCCAGCAGCGTAGAACAGGGGCCGGATGAAAAACTGTTTTTT
v_call: TRBV9
j_call: TRBJ1-4
d_call: TRBD1
clone_size: few

cdr3_aa: CASSEDRGADLYGYTF
cdr3_nt: TGTGCCAGCAGTGAAGACAGGGGGGCAGACCTTTATGGCTACACCTTC
v_call: TRBV6-1
j_call: TRBJ1-2
d_call: TRBD1
clone_size: -

cdr3_aa: CASSIDRDYEQYF
cdr3_nt: TGTGCCAGTAGTATCGACAGGGACTACGAGCAGTACTTC
v_call: TRBV19
j_call: TRBJ2-7
d_call: TRBD1
clone_size: few

cdr3_aa: CASSPRRQGASEKLFF
cdr3_nt: TGTGCCAGCAGCCCGCGGCGACAGGGGGCGAGTGAAAAACTGTTTTTT
v_call: TRBV7-2
j_call: TRBJ1-4
d_call: TRBD1
clone_size: -

cdr3_aa: CASSLAGTDTQYF
cdr3_nt: TGCGCCAGCAGCTTGGCCGGCACAGATACGCAGTATTTT
v_call: TRBV5-1
j_call: TRBJ2-3
d_call: -
clone_size: -

cdr3_aa: CASSQAQYNEQFF
cdr3_nt: TGTGCCAGCAGCCAAGCCCAGTACAATGAGCAGTTCTTC
v_call: TRBV14
j_call: TRBJ2-1
d_call: -
clone_size: -

cdr3_aa: CASSYSIHLYNSPLHF
cdr3_nt: TGTGCCAGCAGTTACTCGATACACCTGTATAATTCACCCCTCCACTTT
v_call: TRBV6-5
j_call: TRBJ1-6
d_call: -
clone_size: few

cdr3_aa: CASSPTVNTEAFF
cdr3_nt: TGTGCCAGCAGTCCAACAGTGAACACTGAAGCTTTCTTT
v_call: TRBV28
j_call: TRBJ1-1
d_call: -
clone_size: few

cdr3_aa: CASSLGGPSAGETQYF
cdr3_nt: TGTGCCAGCAGCTTAGGAGGACCATCGGCGGGAGAGACCCAGTACTTC
v_call: TRBV7-3
j_call: TRBJ2-5
d_call: -
clone_size: few

cdr3_aa: CASSTTFYEQYF
cdr3_nt: TGTGCCAGCAGCACGACGTTCTACGAGCAGTACTTC
v_call: TRBV28
j_call: TRBJ2-7
d_call: -
clone_size: -

cdr3_aa: CSVDFHEQFF
cdr3_nt: TGCAGCGTTGACTTTCATGAGCAGTTCTTC
v_call: TRBV29-1
j_call: TRBJ2-1
d_call: -
clone_size: -

cdr3_aa: CASSPPNRRVGELFF
cdr3_nt: TGTGCCAGCAGTCCCCCCAATCGTCGGGTCGGGGAGCTGTTTTTT
v_call: TRBV28
j_call: TRBJ2-2
d_call: -
clone_size: few

cdr3_aa: CASSPRGGGYEQYF
cdr3_nt: TGTGCCAGCAGCCCCCGAGGGGGGGGGTACGAGCAGTACTTC
v_call: TRBV9
j_call: TRBJ2-7
d_call: -
clone_size: -

cdr3_aa: CASSLAASGRGDEQFF
cdr3_nt: TGTGCCAGCAGCTTAGCCGCTAGCGGGAGAGGGGATGAGCAGTTCTTC
v_call: TRBV7-2
j_call: TRBJ2-1
d_call: TRBD2
clone_size: -

cdr3_aa: CAWSVRGTAANYGYTF
cdr3_nt: TGTGCCTGGAGTGTAAGGGGGACCGCGGCTAACTATGGCTACACCTTC
v_call: TRBV30
j_call: TRBJ1-2
d_call: -
clone_size: few